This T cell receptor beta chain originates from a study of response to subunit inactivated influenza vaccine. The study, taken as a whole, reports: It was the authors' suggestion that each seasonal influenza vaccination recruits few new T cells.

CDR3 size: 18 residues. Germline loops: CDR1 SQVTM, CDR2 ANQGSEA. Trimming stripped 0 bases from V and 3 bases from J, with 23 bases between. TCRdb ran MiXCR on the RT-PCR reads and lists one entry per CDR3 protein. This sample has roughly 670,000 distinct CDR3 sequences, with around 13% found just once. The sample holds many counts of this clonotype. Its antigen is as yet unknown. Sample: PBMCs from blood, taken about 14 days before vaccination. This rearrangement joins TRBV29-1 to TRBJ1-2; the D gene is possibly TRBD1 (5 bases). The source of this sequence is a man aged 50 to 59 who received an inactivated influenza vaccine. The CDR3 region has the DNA TGCAGCGTTGAAGATACTTATCGTAAGGGGCGCAGGGACTATGGCTACACCTTC. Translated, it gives CSVEDTYRKGRRDYGYTF.